Listed below are T cell receptor beta chains from one sample, sequenced in a study of regulatory and conventional T cells in RAG deficiency. Using immunoSEQ multiplex PCR, the repertoire was profiled, and TCRdb retains in-frame clones only, with some absent. The sample includes 45,000 to 50,000 clones, just under 90% of them seen just once. In addition, the sample was reused for a study of regulatory T cells.

The sample taken for sequencing was CD4+ effector T cells sorted from blood. The receptor set was obtained from a human donor in good health. CDR3s include the opening cysteine and the closing phenylalanine or tryptophan. A D gene is named only where the DNA matches it firmly. The size of a clone is reported for some rows only, either as once, few or many, or as a class for expanded clones.

size	D	J	V	DNA	CDR3
-	-	TRBJ1-6	TRBV28	TGTGCCAGCACTCGGGGTTCTGCACCCCTCCACTTT	CASTRGSAPLHF
once	TRBD1	TRBJ1-2	TRBV5-1	TGCGCCAGCAGCTTTAACGGACAGGAGAACTATGGCTACACCTTC	CASSFNGQENYGYTF
-	-	TRBJ1-4	TRBV7-9	TGTGCCAGCAGCTTAAAAGCAACTAATGAAAAACTGTTTTTT	CASSLKATNEKLFF
few	-	TRBJ1-1	TRBV7-2	TGTGCCAGCAGCGCCCAAAGAGGGCATCAGAACACTGAAGCTTTCTTT	CASSAQRGHQNTEAFF
-	-	TRBJ2-2	TRBV18	TGTGCCAGCTCAGAACAGGGTTCCGGGGAGCTGTTTTTT	CASSEQGSGELFF
-	-	TRBJ2-7	TRBV6-1	TGTGCCAGCAGGGTTGCAGGGAGACCCTACGAGCAGTACTTC	CASRVAGRPYEQYF
once	-	TRBJ1-5	TRBV6-5	TGTGCCAGCAGTTCCTACAATCAGCCCCAGCATTTT	CASSSYNQPQHF
-	-	TRBJ1-1	TRBV5-8	TGTGCCAGCAGCTTGATGACTGTCCTCCAGATCACTGAAGCTTTCTTT	CASSLMTVLQITEAFF
-	-	TRBJ2-3	TRBV6-1	TGTGCCAGCACGGGGGTTGGACGCACAGATACGCAGTATTTT	CASTGVGRTDTQYF
-	TRBD2	TRBJ2-1	TRBV5-1	TGCGCCAGCGGAACCGGGACTAGCGACTACAATGAGCAGTTCTTC	CASGTGTSDYNEQFF
-	TRBD1	TRBJ1-1	TRBV7-9	TGTGCCAGCAGCTCACAGGGGGGTGAGGGCACTGAAGCTTTCTTT	CASSSQGGEGTEAFF
-	TRBD1	TRBJ1-2	TRBV6-5	TGTGCCAGCAGTCCGGGACAGGGGACCTATGGCTACACCTTC	CASSPGQGTYGYTF
-	-	TRBJ2-1	TRBV19	TGTGCCAGTAGTATAGATGGTAGGGGCGACAATGAGCAGTTCTTC	CASSIDGRGDNEQFF
-	-	TRBJ2-3	TRBV5-1	TGCGCCAGCAGCTTGGGACTCGACACAGATACGCAGTATTTT	CASSLGLDTDTQYF
-	-	TRBJ1-3	TRBV11-2	TGTGCCAGCAGGGGGATGCAGAAAACTGGAAACACCATATATTTT	CASRGMQKTGNTIYF
-	TRBD2	TRBJ2-4	TRBV18	TGTGCCAGCTCACCAAGCGGGGAAAACATTCAGTACTTC	CASSPSGENIQYF
-	-	TRBJ1-1	TRBV6-1	TGTGCCAGCAGTGAATTAGACGGACCTTCTTTCTTT	CASSELDGPSFF
-	-	TRBJ1-2	TRBV5-6	TGTGCCAGCAGCTTGGAGGTGGGAAACTATGGCTACACCTTC	CASSLEVGNYGYTF
-	-	TRBJ1-1	TRBV7-9	TGTGCCAGCAGCCCATCAGGGGCCCAGAACACTGAAGCTTTCTTT	CASSPSGAQNTEAFF
-	-	TRBJ1-5	TRBV30	TGTGCCTGGAGTCTCTGGACAGATCAGCCCCAGCATTTT	CAWSLWTDQPQHF
once	TRBD2	TRBJ2-1	TRBV18	TGTGCCAGCTCATTTAGCGGGAACACGAATGAGCAGTTCTTC	CASSFSGNTNEQFF
-	-	TRBJ1-1	TRBV13	TGTGCCAGCAGCAACACTAAGTTGAGGGGCAAGAACACTGAAGCTTTCTTT	CASSNTKLRGKNTEAFF
-	-	TRBJ1-3	TRBV28	TGTGCCAGTGAGGGGGCTGGAAACACCATATATTTT	CASEGAGNTIYF
once	-	TRBJ2-7	TRBV11-2	TGTGCCAGCAGCTTAGGGGCTAGATCCCGACCCTACGAGCAGTACTTC	CASSLGARSRPYEQYF
-	-	TRBJ1-5	TRBV6-5	TGTGCCAGCAGTCTGGAAAACAATCAGCCCCAGCATTTT	CASSLENNQPQHF
-	-	TRBJ1-2	TRBV5-5	TGTGCCAGCAGCTTGGGGCAGCCTAACTATGGCTACACCTTC	CASSLGQPNYGYTF
-	TRBD1	TRBJ1-1	TRBV25-1	TGTGCCAGCAGTGATTTTGGACAGGGGGCTGCTGAAGCTTTCTTT	CASSDFGQGAAEAFF
few	-	TRBJ2-7	TRBV2	TGTGCCAGCAGTGAAGGCTATTACGAGCAGTACTTC	CASSEGYYEQYF
-	TRBD1	TRBJ1-4	TRBV19	TGTGCCAGTAGTGGGGGGACAGGAGATAATGAAAAACTGTTTTTT	CASSGGTGDNEKLFF
-	-	TRBJ2-7	TRBV1	TGCACCAGCAGCCAAGCTAGCGGGAGTTCATACGAGCAGTACTTC	CTSSQASGSSYEQYF
-	TRBD1	TRBJ1-2	TRBV7-9	TGTGCCAGCAGCTCCCCCGGGACAGGGGACTTTTATGGCTACACCTTC	CASSSPGTGDFYGYTF
-	-	TRBJ1-1	TRBV2	TGTGCCAGCAGTCCAGATCCGAACACTGAAGCTTTCTTT	CASSPDPNTEAFF
-	TRBD1	TRBJ2-1	TRBV19	TGTGCCAGTAGTATAGAAGGGGGACAGGGGGACAATGAGCAGTTCTTC	CASSIEGGQGDNEQFF
-	-	TRBJ1-5	TRBV11-2	TGTGCCAGCAGTCTTAGTGCAGGTAGCAATCAGCCCCAGCATTTT	CASSLSAGSNQPQHF
-	TRBD2	TRBJ2-1	TRBV6-1	TGTGCCAGCAGTACGACTAGCGGGACCCGCACGGAGCAGTTCTTC	CASSTTSGTRTEQFF
once	-	TRBJ1-2	TRBV7-9	TGTGCCAGCAGCTTGGGGGGCAGTCGAAGTCGGGGCTATGGCTACACCTTC	CASSLGGSRSRGYGYTF
-	TRBD2	TRBJ2-2	TRBV14	TGTGCCAGCAGCCGAGCGGGAGGCAACACCGGGGAGCTGTTTTTT	CASSRAGGNTGELFF
-	TRBD1	TRBJ2-1	TRBV5-1	TGCGCCAGCAGCTTGAGACAGGGGGCCTACAATGAGCAGTTCTTC	CASSLRQGAYNEQFF
-	-	TRBJ2-1	TRBV29-1	TGCAGCGTTGATCGTCCGGGAGCTCCCTACAATGAGCAGTTCTTC	CSVDRPGAPYNEQFF
-	TRBD2	TRBJ2-3	TRBV11-2	TGTGCCAGCAGAAAACTAGCGGGAAGCACAGATACGCAGTATTTT	CASRKLAGSTDTQYF
-	-	TRBJ2-7	TRBV6-1	TGTGCCGGGGCTAACCAGGGGTTCTACGAGCAGTACTTC	CAGANQGFYEQYF
few	TRBD1	TRBJ2-7	TRBV6-5	TGTGCCAGCAGTCCCCCGGGACAGGGCTACGAGCAGTACTTC	CASSPPGQGYEQYF
-	TRBD2	TRBJ2-2	TRBV2	TGTGCCAGCTATCAACTAGCGGGAGGGCCAAAAATATCCGGGGAGCTGTTTTTT	CASYQLAGGPKISGELFF
-	-	TRBJ2-3	TRBV2	TGTGCCAGCAGTCCGGACCTTAACGTGGTCCGTACGCAGTATTTT	CASSPDLNVVRTQYF
once	-	TRBJ1-3	TRBV6-1	TGTGCCAGCAGTGAAAACTATGAGACTGGAAACACCATATATTTT	CASSENYETGNTIYF
-	-	TRBJ1-5	TRBV29-1	TGCAGCGTGAACCTCGGGGATAATCAGCCCCAGCATTTT	CSVNLGDNQPQHF
-	TRBD1	TRBJ2-2	TRBV5-1	TGCGCCAGCAGCTTTGGCCAGGGGACAGGGATGCCTCGGGAGCTGTTTTTT	CASSFGQGTGMPRELFF
-	-	TRBJ2-7	TRBV6-1	TGTGCCAGCAGTGAAAGTGGGACTGGAAGCTACGAGCAGTACTTC	CASSESGTGSYEQYF
-	-	TRBJ2-7	TRBV28	TGTGCCAGCAGTTTACCCAGCGCATCTGGGACAAGCTACGAGCAGTACTTC	CASSLPSASGTSYEQYF
-	-	TRBJ1-3	TRBV9	TGTGCCAGCAGCTCACTGGAAGGATCCGGAAACACCATATATTTT	CASSSLEGSGNTIYF
-	TRBD2	TRBJ2-1	TRBV5-1	TGCGCCAGCAGCTTGGAAGGCGGGAGAAATGAGCAGTTCTTC	CASSLEGGRNEQFF